The source of this T cell receptor beta chain is a study of regulatory T cells in long-lasting Graves disease. Germline V gives CDR1 MNHEY, CDR2 SVGAGI. The trim removed 4 bases at V and 3 bases at J, leaving 6 bases unmatched. The CDR3 is made up of 15 amino acids. Libraries of TCR beta came from iRepertoire HTBI primers plus Arm-PCR of CDR3 regions. Using its own MiXCR run on the multiplex PCR reads, TCRdb lists one record per CDR3 protein. Of 550,000 or so distinct CDR3 sequences listed, 12% are singletons. Time point reported: newly diagnosed GD, antithyroid drugs for less than 3 months. The TCR library was made from RNA extracted from PBMCs. The sample also formed part of further work on T cells in Graves' hyperthyroidism and ophthalmopathy. In that study: During a first-round RT-PCR of the TCR CDR3, the HTBI primer set was used.

The clonotype comes from a woman aged 30 to 39 with Graves disease. The sample consisted of peripheral blood mononuclear cells (PBMCs), taken at new diagnosis, from a patient treated with antithyroid drugs. V gene TRBV6-5 combines with J gene TRBJ1-1, with 9 bases that match TRBD1. The CDR3 nucleotides are TGTGCCAGCAGTTTAACCTGGACAGGGGACACTGAAGCTTTCTTT. Translated: CASSLTWTGDTEAFF.